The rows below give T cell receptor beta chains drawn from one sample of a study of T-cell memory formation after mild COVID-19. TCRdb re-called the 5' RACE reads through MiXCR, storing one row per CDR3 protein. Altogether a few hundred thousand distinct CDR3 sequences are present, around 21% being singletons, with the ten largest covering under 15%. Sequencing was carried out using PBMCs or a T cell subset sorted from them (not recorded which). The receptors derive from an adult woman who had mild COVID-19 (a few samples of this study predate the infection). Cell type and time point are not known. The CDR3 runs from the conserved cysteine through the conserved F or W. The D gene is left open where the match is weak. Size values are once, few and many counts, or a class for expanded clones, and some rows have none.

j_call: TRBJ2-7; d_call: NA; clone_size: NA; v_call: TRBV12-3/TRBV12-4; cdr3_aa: CASSWSSGVSYEQYF; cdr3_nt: TGTGCCAGCAGTTGGAGTAGCGGAGTCTCCTACGAGCAGTACTTC
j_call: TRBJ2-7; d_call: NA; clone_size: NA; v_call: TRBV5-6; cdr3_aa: CASSPQGLLLYEQYF; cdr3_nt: TGTGCCAGCAGCCCACAGGGACTCCTCCTCTACGAGCAGTACTTC
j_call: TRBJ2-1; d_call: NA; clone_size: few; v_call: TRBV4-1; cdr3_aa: CASSQGGPRVYNEQFF; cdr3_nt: TGCGCCAGCAGCCAAGGGGGACCGAGGGTGTACAATGAGCAGTTCTTC
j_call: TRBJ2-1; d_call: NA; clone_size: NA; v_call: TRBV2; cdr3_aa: CASSEAHEQFF; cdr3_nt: TGTGCCAGCAGTGAAGCGCATGAGCAGTTCTTC
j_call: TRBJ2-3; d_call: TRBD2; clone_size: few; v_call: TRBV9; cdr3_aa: CASSVTAGAGDTQYF; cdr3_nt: TGTGCCAGCAGCGTTACAGCGGGAGCGGGAGATACGCAGTATTTT
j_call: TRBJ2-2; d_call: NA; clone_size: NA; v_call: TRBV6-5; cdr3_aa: CASTAPPGELFF; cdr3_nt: TGTGCCAGCACCGCCCCCCCCGGGGAGCTGTTTTTT
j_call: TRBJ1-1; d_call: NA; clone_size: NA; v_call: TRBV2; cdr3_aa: CASQGGSTEAFF; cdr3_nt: TGTGCCAGCCAAGGTGGAAGCACTGAAGCTTTCTTT
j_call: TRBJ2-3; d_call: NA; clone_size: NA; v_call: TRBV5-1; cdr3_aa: CASSPRAGRRTDTQYF; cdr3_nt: TGCGCCAGCAGCCCACGGGCGGGGCGTCGGACAGATACGCAGTATTTT
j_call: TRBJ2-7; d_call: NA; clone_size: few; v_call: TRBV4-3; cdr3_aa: CASSQDWAQGLNYEQYF; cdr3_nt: TGCGCCAGCAGCCAAGACTGGGCACAGGGCTTAAACTACGAGCAGTACTTC
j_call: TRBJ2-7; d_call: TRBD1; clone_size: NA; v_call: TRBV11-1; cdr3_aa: CASRPYGQADEQYF; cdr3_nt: TGTGCCAGCAGACCGTACGGACAGGCCGACGAGCAGTACTTC
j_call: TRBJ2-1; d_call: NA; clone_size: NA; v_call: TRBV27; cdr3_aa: CASSLYLGGNNEQFF; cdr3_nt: TGTGCCAGCAGTTTATACCTGGGGGGAAACAATGAGCAGTTCTTC
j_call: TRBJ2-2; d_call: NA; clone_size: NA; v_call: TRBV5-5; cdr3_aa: CASSLRQNPSYTGELFF; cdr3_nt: TGTGCCAGCAGCTTGCGACAGAATCCCAGTTACACCGGGGAGCTGTTTTTT
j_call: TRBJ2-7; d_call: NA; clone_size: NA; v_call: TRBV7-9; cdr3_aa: CASSQSGGVNYEQYF; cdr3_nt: TGTGCCAGCAGCCAGTCAGGAGGGGTCAATTACGAGCAGTACTTC
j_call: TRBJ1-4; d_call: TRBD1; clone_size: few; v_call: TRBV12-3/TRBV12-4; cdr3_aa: CASSDTGGAGEKLFF; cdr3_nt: TGTGCCAGCAGTGACACAGGGGGCGCAGGTGAAAAACTGTTTTTT
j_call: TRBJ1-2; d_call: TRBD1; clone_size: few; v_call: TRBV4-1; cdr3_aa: CASSQEEQGFSGYTF; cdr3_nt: TGCGCCAGCAGCCAAGAGGAACAGGGGTTCAGCGGCTACACCTTC
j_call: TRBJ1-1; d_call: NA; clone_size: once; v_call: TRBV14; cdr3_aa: CASSQGGKGKAFF; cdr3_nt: TGTGCCAGCAGCCAAGGGGGGAAAGGGAAAGCTTTCTTT
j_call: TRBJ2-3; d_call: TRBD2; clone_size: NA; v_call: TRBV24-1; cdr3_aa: CATSAPQAGTKGEADTQYF; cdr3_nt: TGTGCCACCAGTGCTCCCCAAGCGGGAACGAAAGGGGAAGCAGATACGCAGTATTTT
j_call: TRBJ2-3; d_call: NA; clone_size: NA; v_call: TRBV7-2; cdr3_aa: CASSSWTGDTQYF; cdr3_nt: TGTGCCAGCAGCAGCTGGACCGGAGATACGCAGTATTTT
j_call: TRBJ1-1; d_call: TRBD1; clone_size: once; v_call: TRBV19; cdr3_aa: CASLYLGQGVRAFF; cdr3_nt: TGTGCCAGTCTGTACTTGGGACAGGGAGTGCGCGCTTTCTTT
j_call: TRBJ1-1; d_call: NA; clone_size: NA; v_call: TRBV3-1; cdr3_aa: CASSPHRGGITEAFF; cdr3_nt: TGTGCCAGCAGCCCCCATCGAGGGGGGATCACTGAAGCTTTCTTT
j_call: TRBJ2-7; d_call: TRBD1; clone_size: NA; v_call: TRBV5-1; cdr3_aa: CASKWTGGHEQYF; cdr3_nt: TGCGCCAGCAAATGGACAGGGGGCCACGAGCAGTACTTC
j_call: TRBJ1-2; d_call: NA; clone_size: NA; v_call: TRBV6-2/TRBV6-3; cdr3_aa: CASSYPRKGRGYTF; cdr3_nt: TGTGCCAGCAGTTACCCGAGGAAGGGTCGCGGCTACACCTTC
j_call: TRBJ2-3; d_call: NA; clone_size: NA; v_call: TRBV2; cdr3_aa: CASSDNRLSTDTQYF; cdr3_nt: TGTGCCAGCAGTGACAACAGGCTTAGCACAGATACGCAGTATTTT
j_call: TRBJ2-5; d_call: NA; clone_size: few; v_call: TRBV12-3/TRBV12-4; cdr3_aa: CASSFKQEGVTQYF; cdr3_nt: TGTGCCAGCAGTTTCAAACAGGAAGGGGTGACCCAGTACTTC
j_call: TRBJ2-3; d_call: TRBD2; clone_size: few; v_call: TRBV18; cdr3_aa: CASSPPIRGVEDTQYF; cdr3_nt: TGTGCCAGCTCACCACCGATCCGGGGGGTTGAGGATACGCAGTATTTT
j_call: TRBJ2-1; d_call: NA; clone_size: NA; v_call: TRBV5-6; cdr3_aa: CASSFTPNEQFF; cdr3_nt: TGTGCCAGCAGCTTTACACCTAATGAGCAGTTCTTC
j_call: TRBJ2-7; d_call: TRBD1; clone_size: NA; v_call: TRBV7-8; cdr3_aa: CASSLDIGQGEREQYF; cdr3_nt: TGTGCCAGCAGCTTAGACATAGGACAGGGCGAACGCGAGCAGTACTTC
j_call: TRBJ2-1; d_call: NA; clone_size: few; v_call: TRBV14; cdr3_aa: CASNWAGDEQFF; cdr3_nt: TGTGCCAGCAACTGGGCAGGGGATGAGCAGTTCTTC
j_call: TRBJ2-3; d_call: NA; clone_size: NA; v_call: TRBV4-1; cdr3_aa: CASSQDAPMDTQYF; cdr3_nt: TGCGCCAGCAGCCAAGACGCCCCGATGGATACGCAGTATTTT
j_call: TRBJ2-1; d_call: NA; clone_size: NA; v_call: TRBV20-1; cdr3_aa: CSATSRVSYNEQFF; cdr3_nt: TGCAGTGCTACCTCTAGAGTCTCCTACAATGAGCAGTTCTTC
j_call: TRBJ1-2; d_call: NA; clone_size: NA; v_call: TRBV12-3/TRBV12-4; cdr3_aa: CASSLPDSPTGYTF; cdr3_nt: TGTGCCAGCAGTTTACCCGACAGCCCCACCGGCTACACCTTC
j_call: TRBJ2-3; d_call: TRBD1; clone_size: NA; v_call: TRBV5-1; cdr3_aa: CASSPEMGVGQGRTDTQYF; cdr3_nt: TGCGCCAGCAGCCCGGAAATGGGGGTCGGACAGGGCCGCACAGATACGCAGTATTTT
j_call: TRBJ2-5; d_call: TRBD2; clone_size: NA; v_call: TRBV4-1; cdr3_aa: CASSQSKSGGPETQYF; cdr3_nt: TGCGCCAGCAGCCAGAGTAAGAGCGGGGGGCCGGAGACCCAGTACTTC
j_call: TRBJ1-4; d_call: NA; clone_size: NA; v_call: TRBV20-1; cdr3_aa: CSARDLRSTNEKLFF; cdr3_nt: TGCAGTGCTAGAGATCTCCGCTCAACTAATGAAAAACTGTTTTTT
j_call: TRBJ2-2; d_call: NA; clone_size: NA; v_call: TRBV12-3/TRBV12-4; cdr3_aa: CASSPGLWGVAGELFF; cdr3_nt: TGTGCCAGCAGTCCCGGACTATGGGGAGTCGCCGGGGAGCTGTTTTTT
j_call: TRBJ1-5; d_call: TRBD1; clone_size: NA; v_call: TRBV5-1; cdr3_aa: CASRDRDGQPQHF; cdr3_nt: TGCGCCAGCAGGGACAGGGATGGACAGCCCCAGCATTTT
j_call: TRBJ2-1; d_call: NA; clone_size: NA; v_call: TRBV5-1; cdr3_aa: CASSSLSGEQFF; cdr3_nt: TGCGCCAGCAGCTCCCTGTCCGGTGAGCAGTTCTTC
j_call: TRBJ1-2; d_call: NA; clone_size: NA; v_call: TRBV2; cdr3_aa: CASSVAPPPYGYTF; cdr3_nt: TGTGCCAGCAGTGTCGCACCTCCTCCCTATGGCTACACCTTC
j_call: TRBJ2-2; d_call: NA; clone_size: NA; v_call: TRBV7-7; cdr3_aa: CASSPHRPGTGELFF; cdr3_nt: TGTGCTAGCAGCCCGCACCGACCTGGCACCGGGGAGCTGTTTTTT
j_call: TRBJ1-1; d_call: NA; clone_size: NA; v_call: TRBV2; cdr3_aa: CASSEASAVAAFF; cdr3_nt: TGTGCCAGCAGTGAAGCTTCAGCCGTTGCAGCTTTCTTT